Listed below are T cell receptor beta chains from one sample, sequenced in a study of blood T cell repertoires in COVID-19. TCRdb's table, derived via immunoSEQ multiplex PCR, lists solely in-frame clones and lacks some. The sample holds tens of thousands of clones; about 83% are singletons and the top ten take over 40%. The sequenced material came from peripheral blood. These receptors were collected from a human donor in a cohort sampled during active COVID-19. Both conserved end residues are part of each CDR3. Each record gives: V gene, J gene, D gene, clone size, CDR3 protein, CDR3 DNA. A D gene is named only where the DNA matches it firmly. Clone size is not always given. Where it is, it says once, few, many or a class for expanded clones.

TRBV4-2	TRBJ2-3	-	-	CASSQDIGLATDTQYF	TGTGCCAGCAGCCAAGATATTGGCCTTGCCACAGATACGCAGTATTTT
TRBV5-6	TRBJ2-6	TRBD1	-	CASNRQGTGANVLTF	TGTGCCAGCAACAGACAGGGGACTGGGGCCAACGTCCTGACTTTC
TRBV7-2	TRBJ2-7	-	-	CASSLGGNSYEQYF	TGTGCCAGCAGCTTAGGCGGAAACTCCTACGAGCAGTACTTC
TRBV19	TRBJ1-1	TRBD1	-	CASTLYTGGTEAFF	TGTGCCAGTACCCTATATACAGGGGGGACTGAAGCTTTCTTT
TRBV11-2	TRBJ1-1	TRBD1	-	CASSLVGDRGLAEAFF	TGTGCCAGCAGCTTAGTTGGGGACAGGGGTTTAGCTGAAGCTTTCTTT
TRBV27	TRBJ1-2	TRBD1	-	CASSFSEQGISGYTF	TGTGCCAGCAGTTTTAGTGAACAGGGGATAAGCGGCTACACCTTC
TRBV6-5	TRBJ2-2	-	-	CASRIHRESFGELFF	TGTGCCAGCAGGATACACAGGGAATCTTTCGGGGAGCTGTTTTTT
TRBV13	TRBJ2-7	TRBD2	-	CASSRGTKSYEQYF	TGTGCCAGCAGCCGCGGGACTAAATCCTACGAGCAGTACTTC
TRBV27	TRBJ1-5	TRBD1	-	CASSEGTGLYSNQPQHF	TGTGCCAGCAGCGAAGGGACAGGGCTTTATAGCAATCAGCCCCAGCATTTT
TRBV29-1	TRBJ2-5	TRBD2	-	CSVSGAGGRAQTQYF	TGCAGCGTTAGCGGTGCGGGCGGGAGGGCCCAGACCCAGTACTTC
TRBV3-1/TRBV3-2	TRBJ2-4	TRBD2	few	CASSQEISGSIRIQYF	TGTGCCAGCAGCCAAGAGATTAGCGGGAGTATTCGCATTCAGTACTTC
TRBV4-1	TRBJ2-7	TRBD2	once	CASSQPTSGSSYEQYF	TGCGCCAGCAGCCAACCTACTAGCGGGAGCTCCTACGAGCAGTACTTC
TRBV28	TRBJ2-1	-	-	CASSLSFYGSYNEQFF	TGTGCCAGCAGTTTGTCCTTCTACGGCTCCTACAATGAGCAGTTCTTC
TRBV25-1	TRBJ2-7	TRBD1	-	CASSAPDRGPHYEQYF	TGTGCCAGCAGTGCCCCGGACAGGGGGCCCCACTACGAGCAGTACTTC
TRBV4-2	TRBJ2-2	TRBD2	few	CASSQAGGPGELFF	TGTGCCAGCAGCCAAGCGGGAGGGCCCGGGGAGCTGTTTTTT
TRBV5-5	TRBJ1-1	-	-	CASILLGQTANTEAFF	TGTGCCAGCATCCTTCTCGGACAGACCGCGAACACTGAAGCTTTCTTT
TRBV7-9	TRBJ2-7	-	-	CASSAYRGGYEQYF	TGTGCCAGCAGCGCCTACAGGGGAGGATACGAGCAGTACTTC
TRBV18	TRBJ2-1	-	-	CASSPRSQYNEQFF	TGTGCCAGCTCACCACGTTCACAGTACAATGAGCAGTTCTTC
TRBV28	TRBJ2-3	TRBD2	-	CASMTSGRSDTQYF	TGTGCCAGCATGACTAGCGGGAGGTCTGATACGCAGTATTTT
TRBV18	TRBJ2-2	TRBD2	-	CASSPRGLAGANTGELFF	TGTGCCAGCTCACCAAGGGGACTAGCGGGAGCGAACACCGGGGAGCTGTTTTTT
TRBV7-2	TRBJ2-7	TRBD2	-	CASSLAASGTYEQYF	TGTGCCAGCAGCTTAGCGGCTAGCGGGACCTACGAGCAGTACTTC
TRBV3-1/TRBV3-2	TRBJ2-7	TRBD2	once	CASSQGYPGLAGVYEQYF	TGTGCCAGCAGCCAAGGCTATCCTGGACTAGCGGGAGTCTACGAGCAGTACTTC
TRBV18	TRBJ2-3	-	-	CASSRRQPDTQYF	TGTGCCAGCTCACGGAGACAGCCAGATACGCAGTATTTT
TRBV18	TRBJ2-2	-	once	CASSPPRGGTGELFF	TGTGCCAGCTCCCCTCCCCGAGGAGGGACCGGGGAGCTGTTTTTT
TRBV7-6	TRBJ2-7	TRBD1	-	CASSSTGGRQSYEQYF	TGTGCCAGCAGCTCCACAGGGGGCAGACAGTCCTACGAGCAGTACTTC
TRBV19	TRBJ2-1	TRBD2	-	CASSKLAGGYNEQFF	TGTGCCAGTAGTAAACTAGCGGGAGGTTACAATGAGCAGTTCTTC
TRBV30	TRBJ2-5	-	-	CASKTRGGETQYF	TGTGCCAGCAAAACACGGGGAGGAGAGACCCAGTACTTC
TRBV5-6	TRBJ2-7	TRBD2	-	CASSLRLAAVYEQYF	TGTGCCAGCAGCCTCCGACTAGCGGCCGTGTACGAGCAGTACTTC